This T cell receptor beta chain stems from a study of T cell clonality in common variable immunodeficiency. Libraries were prepared by immunoSEQ multiplex PCR; TCRdb keeps only in-frame clonotypes and omits some of them. Listed for the sample are about 74,000 clones, none seen a single time. In its sample, this clone was seen many times. Its antigen is still unknown. The CDR3 end lies 3 residues beyond the end of the read and is filled in from the germline J gene. Germline V gene data show CDR1 as SGHDN and CDR2 as FVKESK. Trimming removed 3 bases from V and 3 bases from J; junction bases left unmatched: 5. This CDR3 spans 15 amino acids. Findings of the study overall: Compared with controls, CVID subjects had fewer shared TCRbeta clones. Repertoire-complication correlations in CVID were limited by patient heterogeneity.

The specimen sequenced was peripheral blood mononuclear cells. The clonotype comes from a person aged 18 to 69 in good health. The J gene is TRBJ2-3, the V gene TRBV14; 8 bases agree with TRBD2. The CDR3: CASSHTSGGTDTQYF. The covered CDR3 bases are TGTGCCAGCAGCCACACTAGCGGTGGTACAGATACG.